This TCR beta chain was recovered during a study of cytomegalovirus exposure and HLA in healthy donors. Study-wide results and caveats: In a later analysis, V- and J-gene trimming of beta chains associated with a DCLRE1C missense variant, replicated independently. Among immune exposure information, only CMV serostatus was available. Later analysis suggested most CMV-associated TCR beta chains were HLA-restricted. A later analysis revealed that TCR association rates differed between HLA loci, peaking at DRB1 and bottoming out at HLA-C.

Germline V lookup: CDR1 SGHVS, CDR2 FNYEAQ. V was pared by 5 bases and J by 2 bases, with 13 bases between. This CDR3 has 15 residues. The PCR contained 60 Vbeta and 13 Jbeta primers. Sequencing used immunoSEQ multiplex PCR; TCRdb keeps in-frame clones, though not all of them. The sample gives roughly 100,000 clones, 65% to 80% of which show up once; about 6.1% is in the top ten. A remark on this clone: Antigen specificity is unknown.

Material: PBMCs. The chain uses TRBV7-6 and TRBJ1-3; D ambiguous. This clonotype was sampled from a woman aged 45-65 years in good health and CMV-seropositive. CDR3 nucleotides: TGTGCCAGCAGCCCCGTTCATGGCCCTGGAAACACCATATATTTT. This encodes CASSPVHGPGNTIYF.